This T cell receptor beta chain was captured in a study of Ad26.COV2.S vaccination and SARS-CoV-2 variants. Whole-study context: Each vaccinee took Ad26.COV2.S intramuscularly, once or twice 56 days apart.

The protocol was immunoSEQ multiplex PCR, while the TCRdb copy is restricted to in-frame clones and leaves out a portion. The table has fewer than 400,000 clones, about 89% seen once. Turning to this clone: Antigen specificity is unknown.

Treatment meaning: some 19 received Ad26.COV2.S at low or high dose, single or two shots; about 5 received placebo; per-sample allocation not given. Vaccine and placebo recipients were sampled on day 63 after the first injection. This adult donor, from Boston, was 18-55 years old. CDR3 length: 13 residues. Germline V CDR1 and CDR2: SGHTA, FQGNSA. V lost 5 bases and J lost 0, with 8 bases in between. Study-wide points: Researchers cautioned that TCR breadth and depth analyses may have underestimated total T cell responses.

The gene calls are TRBV7-2 and TRBJ2-7; no definite D call. The input for sequencing was peripheral blood, taken in a trial of Ad26.COV2.S vaccine versus placebo. The TCR originated in a person aged 18-65 years who received the Ad26.COV2.S COVID-19 vaccine or a placebo. CDR3 in amino acids: CASSNRPSYEQYF. As DNA, the CDR3 is TGTGCCAGCAGCAACAGACCCTCCTACGAGCAGTACTTC. Supplemented by reference TRBV7-2 and TRBJ2-7, the full variable domain reads GAGVSQSPSNKVTEKGKDVELRCDPISGHTALYWYRQSLGQGLEFLIYFQGNSAPDKSGLPSDRFSAERTGGSVSTLTIQRTQQEDSAVYLCASSNRPSYEQYFGPGTRLTVT.